This T cell receptor (beta chain) was captured in a study of CD8+ T cells in alopecia areata (dated 2018 in TCRdb). Turning to the overall study: To study T cell clonal expansion in alopecia areata, the researchers applied high-throughput TCRbeta sequencing to both the C3H/HeJ mouse model and human patients. Scalp tissue and sorted CD4+ and CD8+ peripheral blood T cells from patchy and totalis/universalis alopecia areata patients and from healthy controls were covered by human TCRbeta sequencing. Scalp clonality was compared among normal scalp (n=4), patchy alopecia areata scalp (n=8), and alopecia totalis/universalis scalp (n=8). RNA came from the PAXgene miRNA kit for fixed scalp, the miRNeasy kit for PBMCs, and the RNeasy kit for mouse skin. TCRbeta CDR3 regions were amplified by immunoSEQ multiplex PCR using 35 Vbeta forward and 13 Jbeta reverse primers.

This clone has only a few counts. Its cognate antigen has yet to be identified. Base qualities are not at hand, and no much larger clone is one base apart. Paper-wide results and their limitations: Resident alphabeta T cells in normal human skin are also sequenced, complicating scalp TCR repertoire analysis, unlike mouse skin dominated by gammadelta T cells. Shared TCR sequences between patients were less evident than in mice, which may be partly attributable to HLA diversity in the patient population. Compared with normal scalp, lesional scalp, particularly in alopecia totalis/universalis, had higher clonality and more expanded CD8+ clones, which suggests antigenic drive.

Library construction relied on the immunoSEQ multiplex PCR assay. RNA was extracted from all samples and reverse transcribed into cDNA as template for TCR sequencing. First-strand cDNA was synthesized with SuperScript III using a 2:1 mix of oligo-dT and random hexamers. Amplification bias was assessed with a synthetic immune receptor repertoire, and residual bias was removed computationally. The study's processing was this. Raw reads were preprocessed to remove errors, and CDR3 was defined by IMGT conventions from the conserved cysteine to phenylalanine. To get clonality, Shannon entropy was normalized by log2 of the number of productive unique TCRs and the result was subtracted from 1. Whether each scalp clone was CD4 or CD8 was inferred by checking scalp TCRbeta sequences against the CD4 and CD8 repertoires from sorted blood. The table comes from immuneACCESS by way of TCRdb, which keeps in-frame sequences with V and J called. Part of the clones is missing from these tables; in studies checked, under half for an unresolved V gene and the rest for unknown reasons. V, J and clone size were drawn from that table, and D and trimming were deduced from the DNA. The sample table records 85,000 to 110,000 clones; around three fifths of these occur just once. The ten largest make up 8.5% to 10% of the sample.

PBMCs were isolated by density centrifugation and stained for CD3, CD4 and CD8, after which CD4+ and CD8+ T cells were sorted on a FACSAria. Scalp biopsies and blood samples were provided by unaffected controls. The origin of this receptor is a human donor in good health. The sequenced sample was CD4+ T cells sorted from blood.

The CDR3 region reads CASSHRRTGACSGANVLTF. The base sequence is TGCGCCAGCAGTCACCGGCGGACAGGAGCATGCTCTGGGGCCAACGTCCTGACTTTC. This chain is built from TRBV23-1 and TRBJ2-6, and 7 junctional nucleotides match TRBD1. TRBV23-1 qualifies as an ORF whose function is uncertain. The CDR3 sequence holds 19 residues, the cysteine and phenylalanine included. Only the CDR3 region is kept as DNA, spanning 57 bases read in frame from base 1. Trimming takes 3 bases off V and 0 bases off J; junction bases not matched to a gene: 11.